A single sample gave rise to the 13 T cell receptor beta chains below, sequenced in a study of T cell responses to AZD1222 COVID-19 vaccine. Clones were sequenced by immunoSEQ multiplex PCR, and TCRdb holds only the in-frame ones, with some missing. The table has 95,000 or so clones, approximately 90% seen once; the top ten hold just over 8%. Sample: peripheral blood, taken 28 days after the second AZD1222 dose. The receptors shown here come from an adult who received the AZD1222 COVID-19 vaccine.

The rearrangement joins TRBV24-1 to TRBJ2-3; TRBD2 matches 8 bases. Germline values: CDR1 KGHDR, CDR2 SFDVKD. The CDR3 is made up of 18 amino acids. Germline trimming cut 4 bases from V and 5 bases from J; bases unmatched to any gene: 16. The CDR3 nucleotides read TGTGCCACCAGTGACCGTCCCACCTTAGCGGGGACGGGAGATACGCAGTATTTT. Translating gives CATSDRPTLAGTGDTQYF.

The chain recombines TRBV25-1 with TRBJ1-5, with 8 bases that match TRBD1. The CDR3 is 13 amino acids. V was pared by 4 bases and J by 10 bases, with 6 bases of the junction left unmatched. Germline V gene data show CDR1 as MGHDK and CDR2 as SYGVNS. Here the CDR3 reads CASSGTGSDPQHF. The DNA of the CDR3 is TGTGCCAGCAGTGGGACAGGGAGCGACCCCCAGCATTTT.

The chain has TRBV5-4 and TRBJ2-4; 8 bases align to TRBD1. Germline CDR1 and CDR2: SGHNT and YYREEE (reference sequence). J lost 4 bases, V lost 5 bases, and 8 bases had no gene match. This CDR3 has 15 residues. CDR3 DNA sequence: TGTGCCAGCAGTAACCCAGGACAGGGAAAAAACATTCAGTACTTC. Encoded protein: CASSNPGQGKNIQYF.

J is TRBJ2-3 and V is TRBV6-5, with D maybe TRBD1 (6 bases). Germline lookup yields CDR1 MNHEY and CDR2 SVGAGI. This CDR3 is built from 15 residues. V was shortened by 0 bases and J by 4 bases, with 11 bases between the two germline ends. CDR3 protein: CASSYSAGASDTQYF. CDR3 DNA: TGTGCCAGCAGTTACTCGGCAGGGGCCTCAGATACGCAGTATTTT.

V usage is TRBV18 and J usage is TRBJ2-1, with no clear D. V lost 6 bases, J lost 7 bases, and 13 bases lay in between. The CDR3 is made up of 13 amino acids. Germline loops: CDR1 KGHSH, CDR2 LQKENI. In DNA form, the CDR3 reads TGTGCCAGCTCGGCCAACCCGAGTAATGAGCAGTTCTTC. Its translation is CASSANPSNEQFF.

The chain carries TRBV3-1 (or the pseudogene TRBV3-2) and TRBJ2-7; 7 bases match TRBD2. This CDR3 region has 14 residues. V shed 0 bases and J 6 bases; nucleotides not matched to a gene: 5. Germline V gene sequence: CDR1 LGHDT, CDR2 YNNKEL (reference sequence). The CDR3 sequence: CASSQEGASGEQYF. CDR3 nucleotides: TGTGCCAGCAGCCAAGAAGGGGCTAGCGGCGAGCAGTACTTC.

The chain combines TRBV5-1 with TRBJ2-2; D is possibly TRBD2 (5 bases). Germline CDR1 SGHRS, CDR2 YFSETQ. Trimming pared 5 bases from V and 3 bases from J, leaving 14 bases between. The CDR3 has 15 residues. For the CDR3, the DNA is TGCGCCAGCAGTGGACGGACCGGGGACACCGGGGAGCTGTTTTTT. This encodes CASSGRTGDTGELFF.

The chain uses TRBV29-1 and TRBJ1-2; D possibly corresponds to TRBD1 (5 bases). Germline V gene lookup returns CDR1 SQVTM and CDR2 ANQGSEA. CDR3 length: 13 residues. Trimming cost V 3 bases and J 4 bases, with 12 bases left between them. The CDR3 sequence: CSVETGLTYGYTF. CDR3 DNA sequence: TGCAGCGTTGAGACGGGACTCACCTATGGCTACACCTTC.

CDR3 coding DNA: TGCAGCGTTGGAAAAGGACCCATGGGAGAGACCCAGTACTTC. It specifies CSVGKGPMGETQYF. The chain combines TRBV29-1 with TRBJ2-5; D remains ambiguous. The germline CDR1 and CDR2 sequences are SQVTM and ANQGSEA. The CDR3 loop spans 14 amino acids. Trimming left V 4 bases short and J 4 bases short, with 16 bases between.

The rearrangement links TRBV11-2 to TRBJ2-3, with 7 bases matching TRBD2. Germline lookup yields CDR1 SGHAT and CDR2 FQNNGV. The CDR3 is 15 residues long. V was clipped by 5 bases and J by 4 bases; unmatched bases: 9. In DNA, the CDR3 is TGTGCCAGCAGCCCCAGACCAGCGGGGTCAGATACGCAGTATTTT. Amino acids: CASSPRPAGSDTQYF. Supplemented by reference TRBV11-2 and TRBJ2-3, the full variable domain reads EAGVAQSPRYKIIEKRQSVAFWCNPISGHATLYWYQQILGQGPKLLIQFQNNGVVDDSQLPKDRFSAERLKGVDSTLKIQPAKLEDSAVYLCASSPRPAGSDTQYFGPGTRLTVL.

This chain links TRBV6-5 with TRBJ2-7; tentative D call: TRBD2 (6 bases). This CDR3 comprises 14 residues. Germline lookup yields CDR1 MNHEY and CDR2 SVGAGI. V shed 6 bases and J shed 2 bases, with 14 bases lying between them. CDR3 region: CASSPGTRAYEQYF. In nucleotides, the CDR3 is TGTGCCAGCAGCCCCGGGACTCGAGCCTACGAGCAGTACTTC.

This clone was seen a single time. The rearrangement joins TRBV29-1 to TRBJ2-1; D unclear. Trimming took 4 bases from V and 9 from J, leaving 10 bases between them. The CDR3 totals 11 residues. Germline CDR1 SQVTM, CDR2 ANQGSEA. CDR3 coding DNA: TGCAGCGTTGTTGTTTGGGTTGAGCAGTTCTTC. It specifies CSVVVWVEQFF.

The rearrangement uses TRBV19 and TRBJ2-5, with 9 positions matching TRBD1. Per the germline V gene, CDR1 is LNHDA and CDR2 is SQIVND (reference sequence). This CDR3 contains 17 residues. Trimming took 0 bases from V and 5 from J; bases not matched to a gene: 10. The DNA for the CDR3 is TGTGCCAGTAGTATAGACGTTGGGACAGGGTACGGTGAGACCCAGTACTTC. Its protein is CASSIDVGTGYGETQYF.